This TCR beta chain was obtained from a study of blood T cell repertoires in COVID-19. About the study: The United States, Italy and Spain provided the acute and convalescent COVID-19 samples.

Germline lookup yields CDR1 MNHNY and CDR2 SVGAGI (reference sequence). V lost 4 bases and J lost 5; bases outside the gene matches: 7. This CDR3 has 15 residues. TCRdb keeps only in-frame clones here, not all; method: immunoSEQ multiplex PCR. Among roughly 200,000 clones, about 82% were seen once, and the ten largest hold 5% to 8.5%. Sequencing was done on a sample of peripheral blood. This TCR was sampled from a man between 65 and 85 years old with active or convalescent COVID-19. V gene TRBV6-6 combines with J gene TRBJ1-2, with 10 bases fitting TRBD1. CDR3 protein: CASSLSGTGEYGYTF. The CDR3 DNA reads TGTGCCAGCAGTTTATCAGGGACAGGGGAATATGGCTACACCTTC.